This entry features one T cell receptor beta chain sequence. The data stem from a study of T cell changes during pregnancy in multiple sclerosis. Measured with immunoSEQ multiplex PCR; TCRdb has only the in-frame clones, and not every one. The data show tens of thousands of clones, around 94% seen once. Unmatched junction bases numbered 10, after V lost 4 bases and J lost 9 bases. The CDR3 contains 17 residues. Germline CDR1 reads SGHDN; CDR2 reads FVKESK. The sequence derives from a female donor with multiple sclerosis, enrolled in a pregnancy study. This material consisted of peripheral blood, taken in the third trimester of pregnancy. The chain couples TRBV14 to TRBJ2-1; TRBD2 matches at 15 bases. The chain's CDR3 is CASSLERGLAGGGEQFF. CDR3 nucleotides: TGTGCCAGCAGCCTAGAACGGGGACTAGCGGGAGGAGGTGAGCAGTTCTTC.